This T cell receptor beta chain was obtained from a study of T cells after yellow fever vaccination. TCRdb re-derived calls from the 5' RACE reads in MiXCR, one entry per CDR3 protein. The sample has 80,000 to 100,000 distinct CDR3 sequences; 5.8% are singletons. CDR1 and CDR2 from the germline V gene are MNHEY and SMNVEV (reference sequence). V was trimmed by 5 bases and J by 2 bases, leaving 9 bases between them. The CDR3 totals 13 residues. The chain joins TRBV27 to TRBJ1-1, with D unclear. This clonotype was obtained from a man between 18 and 35 years old who received the YFV17D yellow fever vaccine. Sequencing used CD8+ T cells sorted from PBMCs, obtained 10 days after the yellow fever booster vaccination. The CDR3 nucleotides are TGTGCCAGCAGTGTGATTCCCAACACTGAAGCTTTCTTT. Residues: CASSVIPNTEAFF.